These 20 T cell receptor beta chains were sequenced from one sample in a study of CD8 T cells in Susac syndrome. Reverse transcription of roughly 0.5 to 1 ug RNA was carried out with random hexamers. MiXCR, applied by TCRdb to the immunoSEQ multiplex PCR reads, yields one record per CDR3 protein. The profile covers more than 150,000 distinct CDR3 sequences, with just under 95% appearing a single time and about 0.21% taken by the ten largest. Sequencing input: CD8+ T cells from PBMCs. Receptors originate from a human donor with multiple sclerosis.

V gene TRBV3-1 combines with J gene TRBJ2-3, with D possibly matching TRBD1 (7 bases). Looked up from germline, CDR1 is LGHDT and CDR2 is YNNKEL (reference sequence). V was clipped by 3 bases and J by 2 bases, with 18 bases between them. The CDR3 length is 17 residues. The CDR3 loop is CASSQDERGRDTDTQYF. The CDR3, as DNA: TGTGCCAGCAGCCAGGATGAAAGGGGGCGGGACACAGATACGCAGTATTTT.

V gene TRBV6-5 combines with J gene TRBJ2-5, with D possibly matching TRBD1 (6 bases). CDR3 size: 14 residues. V dropped 5 bases and J dropped 2 bases, with 12 bases sitting between them. Germline loops: CDR1 MNHEY, CDR2 SVGAGI. The CDR3 spells CASSHDRRQETQYF. In nucleotides, the CDR3 is TGTGCCAGCAGTCATGACAGGAGGCAAGAGACCCAGTACTTC.

The chain uses TRBV20-1 and TRBJ1-1; no reliable D call. The germline V gene has CDR1 DFQATT and CDR2 SNEGSKA (reference sequence). The CDR3 runs to 15 residues. The V end was cut by 1 base, the J end by 0 bases, with 12 bases between. CDR3 region: CSARGAESMNTEAFF. The CDR3 region has the DNA TGCAGTGCTAGAGGGGCAGAAAGCATGAACACTGAAGCTTTCTTT.

The chain recombines TRBV29-1 with TRBJ2-5; TRBD1 might be the D (5 bases). In germline, CDR1 is SQVTM, CDR2 ANQGSEA. The CDR3 totals 14 residues. Trimming took off 6 bases at V and 2 bases at J, with 16 bases between the two ends. CDR3 amino acids: CSVRTGIVQETQYF. CDR3 nucleotides: TGCAGCGTGCGTACAGGCATCGTACAAGAGACCCAGTACTTC. Together with reference TRBV29-1 and TRBJ2-5, the CDR3 gives the full variable domain: SAVISQKPSRDICQRGTSLTIQCQVDSQVTMMFWYRQQPGQSLTLIATANQGSEATYESGFVIDKFPISRPNLTFSTLTVSNMSPEDSSIYLCSVRTGIVQETQYFGPGTRLLVL.

The gene calls are TRBV29-1 and TRBJ1-1, with TRBD1 matching 7 bases. This CDR3 is 12 amino acids long. J was trimmed by 5 bases and V by 2 bases; bases with no gene match: 2. Looked up from germline, CDR1 is SQVTM and CDR2 is ANQGSEA. The CDR3 reads CSVEHRGTEAFF. The CDR3 nucleotides read TGCAGCGTTGAACACAGGGGAACTGAAGCTTTCTTT.

The rearrangement links TRBV11-2 to TRBJ1-2; 7 nucleotides match TRBD1. The germline CDR1 and CDR2 sequences are SGHAT and FQNNGV. There are 16 residues in the CDR3. Trimming took 1 base from V and 7 from J; bases not matched to a gene: 12. In nucleotides, the CDR3 is TGTGCCAGCAGCTTAGGTCGCAGGGGGGTTGTCCGTGGCTACACCTTC. It codes for CASSLGRRGVVRGYTF.

V gene TRBV19 combines with J gene TRBJ1-1; the D is unclear. CDR1 and CDR2 from the germline V gene are LNHDA and SQIVND (reference sequence). The CDR3 spans 11 residues. The ends were cut back, 5 bases at V and 6 bases at J, with 7 bases in the middle. The CDR3, as DNA: TGTGCCAGTAGTTGGGAGGCTGAAGCTTTCTTT. It translates to CASSWEAEAFF.

This chain joins TRBV30 and TRBJ1-5; 7 nucleotides align to TRBD1. Germline loops: CDR1 GTSNPN, CDR2 SVGIG (reference sequence). The CDR3 consists of 15 residues. The trim removed 4 bases at V and 1 base at J, leaving 7 bases unmatched. The CDR3 nucleotides read TGTGCCTGGAAGACAGGGACGCTAAGCAATCAGCCCCAGCATTTT. Protein: CAWKTGTLSNQPQHF.

This chain uses TRBV20-1 with TRBJ2-5; tentatively, D is TRBD1 or TRBD2 (6 bases each). V was clipped by 6 bases and J by 4 bases, with 21 bases between them. The CDR3 runs 15 residues. Germline V gene sequence: CDR1 DFQATT, CDR2 SNEGSKA (reference sequence). The CDR3 nucleotides read TGCAGTGCCCGGGGGATCGAGGGGGTAACAGAGACCCAGTACTTC. Its translation is CSARGIEGVTETQYF.

The rearrangement joins TRBV28 to TRBJ2-7; 9 positions match TRBD1. CDR3 length equals 15 residues. In germline, CDR1 is MDHEN, CDR2 SYDVKM. V trimming: 6 bases; J trimming: 4 bases; junction bases outside the gene matches: 10. The CDR3 region has the DNA TGTGCCAGCAGCCCGGGACAGGGTTATCCTTACGAGCAGTACTTC. Its translation is CASSPGQGYPYEQYF.

The V gene is TRBV9, the J gene TRBJ2-6; 7 nucleotides line up with TRBD1. This CDR3 is built from 17 residues. The ends lost 0 bases at V and 4 bases at J; junction bases unmatched: 7. Germline-derived CDR1 and CDR2 are SGDLS and YYNGEE. As DNA, the CDR3 is TGTGCCAGCAGCGTAGCCCAAACAGGGGCCGGGGCCAACGTCCTGACTTTC. The encoded protein is CASSVAQTGAGANVLTF.

This clonotype was seen once. This chain connects TRBV9 to TRBJ1-2, with no clear D. The CDR3 sequence is 11 residues long. Germline CDR1 reads SGDLS; CDR2 reads YYNGEE. Trimming shortened V by 7 bases and J by 8 bases, and 12 bases separated the two germline ends. In DNA, the CDR3 is TGTGCCAGCGGCGAATTTTACGGCTACACCTTC. Amino acid sequence: CASGEFYGYTF.

This chain uses TRBV7-9 with TRBJ2-2; no firm D call. Trimming took off 2 bases at V and 0 bases at J, with 10 bases between the two ends. This CDR3 spans 16 amino acids. The V gene's germline CDR1 is SEHNR and CDR2 FQNEAQ (reference sequence). The CDR3 spells CASSLRTLPNTGELFF. CDR3 coding DNA: TGTGCCAGCAGCTTACGCACGTTACCGAACACCGGGGAGCTGTTTTTT.

V gene TRBV27 combines with J gene TRBJ2-7, with 7 bases fitting TRBD2. Germline CDR1 MNHEY, CDR2 SMNVEV (reference sequence). The CDR3 consists of 13 residues. V trimming: 5 bases; J trimming: 2 bases; junction bases outside the gene matches: 3. CDR3 loop: CASSPGLAYEQYF. The CDR3 bases are TGTGCCAGCAGTCCCGGACTAGCCTACGAGCAGTACTTC.

The V gene is TRBV7-9, the J gene TRBJ2-1; 8 bases align to TRBD1. Germline values: CDR1 SEHNR, CDR2 FQNEAQ (reference sequence). CDR3 length equals 15 residues. Unmatched junction bases numbered 8, after V lost 2 bases and J lost 8 bases. Written as DNA, the CDR3 is TGTGCCAGCAGCTTAACCGAAGGACAGGGCGATGAGCAGTTCTTC. It specifies CASSLTEGQGDEQFF.

V and J are TRBV27 and TRBJ1-3; TRBD1 is a possible D gene (5 bases). Germline V gene lookup returns CDR1 MNHEY and CDR2 SMNVEV (reference sequence). This CDR3 comprises 18 residues. V lost 6 bases to trimming and J lost 4 bases, with 25 bases between them. The CDR3 DNA follows: TGTGCCAGCAGCCTTAGGGCCGGTGAAGGGGCGCCCGGAAACACCATATATTTT. Its translation is CASSLRAGEGAPGNTIYF.

The CDR3 loop reads CASSLNRATNEKLFF. DNA of the CDR3: TGTGCCAGCAGCTTAAATCGGGCAACTAATGAAAAACTGTTTTTT. V usage is TRBV13 and J usage is TRBJ1-4; D is undetermined. CDR3 size: 15 residues. Deletions cut 2 bases from V and 0 bases from J, with 7 bases between. From germline, CDR1 is PRHDT and CDR2 FYEKMQ (reference sequence).

The rearrangement links TRBV30 to TRBJ1-1, with D possibly TRBD1 on 6 matching bases. The V end was cut by 2 bases, the J end by 12 bases, with 10 bases between. This CDR3 region has 10 residues. Looked up from germline, CDR1 is GTSNPN and CDR2 is SVGIG (reference sequence). The CDR3 sequence is CAWSSGVTFF. The CDR3 nucleotides are TGTGCCTGGAGTTCAGGGGTGACTTTCTTT.

The chain employs TRBV7-9 and TRBJ2-1; 7 bases are a match to TRBD2. The CDR3 sequence is 13 residues long. Germline V lookup: CDR1 SEHNR, CDR2 FQNEAQ (reference sequence). J was trimmed by 5 bases and V by 6 bases; bases with no gene match: 4. The CDR3 spells CASRPGTNNEQFF. CDR3 DNA sequence: TGTGCCAGCAGACCCGGGACTAACAATGAGCAGTTCTTC.

This chain joins TRBV30 and TRBJ2-1; no definite D call. V was trimmed by 0 bases and J by 8 bases, leaving 8 bases between them. CDR3 length: 12 amino acids. The V gene's germline CDR1 is GTSNPN and CDR2 SVGIG (reference sequence). The CDR3 bases are TGTGCCTGGAGTGTAATTTCGGATGAGCAGTTCTTC. The encoded protein is CAWSVISDEQFF.